One and the same sample provided the 29 T cell receptor beta chains below, sequenced in a study of shared clonotypes between healthy human individuals. The repertoire was sequenced with immunoSEQ multiplex PCR; TCRdb's copy has only in-frame clones and lacks some. The sample lists under 2,500,000 clones, approximately 94% occurring once. The sequenced sample consisted of naive CD4+ T cells sorted from blood. Subset meaning: CD45RA+ positively selected. These receptors were taken from a man between 18 and 29 years old in good health.

The gene calls are TRBV5-6 and TRBJ1-2; no clear D gene. The CDR3 runs 14 residues. The germline V gene encodes CDR1 SGHDT and CDR2 YYEEEE. The germline V and J ends were trimmed by 0 bases and 3 bases, with 9 bases remaining between them. The CDR3 spells CASSLVSTDYGYTF. Here the CDR3 DNA reads TGTGCCAGCAGCTTGGTCAGTACAGACTATGGCTACACCTTC.

This clone is a singleton in its sample. The V and J genes are TRBV30 and TRBJ2-3; 8 bases match TRBD1. The trim removed 5 bases at V and 5 bases at J, leaving 9 bases unmatched. Per the germline V gene, CDR1 is GTSNPN and CDR2 is SVGIG (reference sequence). This CDR3 has 14 amino acids. The CDR3 region is CAWDRQGPGDTQYF. The CDR3, as DNA: TGTGCCTGGGACCGACAGGGGCCGGGAGATACGCAGTATTTT.

This rearrangement joins TRBV5-6 to TRBJ1-2; D is unresolved. Germline-derived CDR1 and CDR2 are SGHDT and YYEEEE. This CDR3 is 14 amino acids long. Trimming took 0 bases from V and 4 from J, leaving 10 bases between them. Here the CDR3 reads CASSLDGFRYGYTF. DNA of the CDR3: TGTGCCAGCAGCTTGGACGGGTTTCGCTATGGCTACACCTTC.

The chain's CDR3 is CAWISDHEQYF. CDR3 coding DNA: TGTGCCTGGATCTCGGACCACGAGCAGTACTTC. The chain recombines TRBV30 with TRBJ2-7; D is unresolved. The CDR3 sequence is 11 residues long. Per germline, CDR1 GTSNPN and CDR2 SVGIG (reference sequence). Trimming shortened V by 4 bases and J by 5 bases, and 9 bases separated the two germline ends. Using reference TRBV30 and TRBJ2-7 for the parts outside the CDR3, the full variable domain is SQTIHQWPATLVQPVGSPLSLECTVEGTSNPNLYWYRQAAGRGLQLLFYSVGIGQISSEVPQNLSASRPQDRQFILSSKKLLLSDSGFYLCAWISDHEQYFGPGTRLTVT.

This chain uses TRBV5-1 with TRBJ1-2; D might be TRBD1 (6 bases). The CDR3 has 14 amino acids. Deletions cut 7 bases from V and 6 bases from J, with 19 bases between. CDR1 is SGHRS, CDR2 YFSETQ, per germline. Written as DNA, the CDR3 is TGCGCCAGCCGCCGTGAAGGGGGGAACGATGGCTACACCTTC. Translating gives CASRREGGNDGYTF.

A word on this clone: The same CDR3 can be traced to other DNA sequences in this sample. The chain recombines TRBV30 with TRBJ1-5; the match to TRBD1 covers 8 bases. This CDR3 is built from 14 residues. J gave up 1 base and V 1 base, and 0 bases lay outside the gene matches. The germline gives CDR1 GTSNPN, CDR2 SVGIG (reference sequence). In nucleotides, the CDR3 is TGTGCCTGGAGTGGGGACAGGAGCAATCAGCCCCAGCATTTT. Translated, it gives CAWSGDRSNQPQHF.

This chain connects TRBV15 to TRBJ1-1; no clear D gene. V lost 6 bases to trimming and J lost 4 bases, with 18 bases between them. The CDR3 extends over 15 amino acids. Germline V gene sequence: CDR1 LNHNV, CDR2 YYDKDF (reference sequence). CDR3 DNA sequence: TGTGCCACCAGTTCCGAGGCCGGGAAGAGCACTGAAGCTTTCTTT. Encoded protein: CATSSEAGKSTEAFF.

In nucleotides, the CDR3 is TGTGCCAGCAGTAAGGGACAGGGTGTATACGAGCAGTACTTC. This codes for CASSKGQGVYEQYF. The chain joins TRBV27 to TRBJ2-7; 9 nucleotides align to TRBD1. With 5 bases clipped from V and 4 bases from J, the junction kept 6 bases outside the gene matches. The germline gives CDR1 MNHEY, CDR2 SMNVEV (reference sequence). The CDR3 spans 14 residues.

The chain couples TRBV6-5 to TRBJ2-7; 7 positions match TRBD1. The V gene end was trimmed by 2 bases and the J gene end by 3 bases; junction bases not matched to a gene: 4. The CDR3 sequence is 14 residues long. Germline CDR1 MNHEY, CDR2 SVGAGI. The DNA for the CDR3 is TGTGCCAGCAGTTACGAGAGACAGGGCTACGAGCAGTACTTC. Its translation is CASSYERQGYEQYF.

The chain has TRBV6-5 and TRBJ1-2; D ambiguous. Deletions cut 8 bases from V and 6 bases from J, with 13 bases between. Germline-derived CDR1 and CDR2 are MNHEY and SVGAGI. The CDR3 loop spans 12 amino acids. For the CDR3, the DNA is TGTGCCAGCGGGCAGAGCCTGGATGGCTACACCTTC. It encodes CASGQSLDGYTF.

This clone appeared a single time. The V and J genes are TRBV6-1 and TRBJ2-5, with D unclear. Germline V gene sequence: CDR1 MNHNS, CDR2 SASEGT. V was cut by 2 bases and J by 5 bases, with 12 bases left in between. The CDR3 sequence is 14 residues long. In nucleotides, the CDR3 is TGTGCCAGCAGTGAATCGGCACAGAGGGAGACCCAGTACTTC. Translation gives CASSESAQRETQYF.

This clone occurred once. This chain links TRBV19 with TRBJ1-2; 7 nucleotides align to TRBD1. Unmatched junction bases numbered 6, after V lost 4 bases and J lost 4 bases. Germline assignment: CDR1 LNHDA and CDR2 SQIVND (reference sequence). The CDR3 runs 14 residues. The CDR3 nucleotides are TGTGCCAGTAGTACCCGGGACAGTAGCTATGGCTACACCTTC. Translated: CASSTRDSSYGYTF.

The chain couples TRBV15 to TRBJ2-3; D gene uncertain. The V gene's germline CDR1 is LNHNV and CDR2 YYDKDF (reference sequence). The CDR3 spans 17 residues. V lost 0 bases and J lost 5, with 18 bases in between. The chain's CDR3 is CATSREITTLVGDTQYF. CDR3 DNA: TGTGCCACCAGCAGAGAAATAACGACCCTTGTGGGAGATACGCAGTATTTT.

V and J are TRBV6-5 and TRBJ1-2, with D perhaps matching TRBD1 (5 bases). The germline CDR1 and CDR2 sequences are MNHEY and SVGAGI. V was trimmed by 5 bases and J by 4 bases, leaving 17 bases between them. This CDR3 region has 15 residues. Here the CDR3 reads CASSHRGGEGYGYTF. DNA for the CDR3: TGTGCCAGCAGTCACCGTGGGGGAGAGGGCTATGGCTACACCTTC.

Details on this clone: The same CDR3 also results from other DNA sequences found in this sample. The genes are TRBV5-1 and TRBJ1-4; 8 positions match TRBD1. CDR1 SGHRS and CDR2 YFSETQ come from the germline V gene. V gave up 3 bases and J gave up 4 bases; unmatched junction bases: 5. The CDR3 is 15 amino acids. The CDR3 coding sequence is TGCGCCAGCAGCTCCACAGGGGGAGGTAATGAAAAACTGTTTTTT. As protein: CASSSTGGGNEKLFF.

This rearrangement joins TRBV11-3 to TRBJ2-1; D might be TRBD2 (6 bases). Trimming took 5 bases from V and 8 from J, leaving 19 bases between them. Germline V gene sequence: CDR1 SGHNT, CDR2 YENEEA. The CDR3 covers 15 residues. The CDR3 here is CASSLTGDSLYEQFF. The CDR3 DNA reads TGTGCCAGCAGCCTAACTGGGGACTCCCTTTATGAGCAGTTCTTC.

The chain links TRBV2 to TRBJ2-1, with D unclear. Germline V gene lookup returns CDR1 SNHLY and CDR2 FYNNEI. This CDR3 spans 11 amino acids. The germline V and J ends were trimmed by 5 bases and 9 bases, with 8 bases remaining between them. The CDR3 DNA is TGTGCCAGCAGTACCCGGTTTGAGCAGTTCTTC. Translating gives CASSTRFEQFF.

The genes are TRBV6-1 and TRBJ2-2, with 9 bases lining up with TRBD2. Looked up from germline, CDR1 is MNHNS and CDR2 is SASEGT. This CDR3 spans 18 amino acids. V gave up 4 bases and J gave up 6 bases; unmatched junction bases: 15. CDR3 in amino acids: CASSGAAHGTSSAGELFF. The CDR3 DNA sequence: TGTGCCAGCAGTGGGGCAGCCCACGGGACTAGCTCCGCCGGGGAGCTGTTTTTT.

In regard to this clone: Other DNA sequences of this sample code for an identical CDR3. The rearrangement uses TRBV7-2 and TRBJ2-7; 7 bases are a match to TRBD2. CDR1 SGHTA and CDR2 FQGNSA come from the germline V gene. Trimming removed 4 bases from V and 2 bases from J; junction bases left unmatched: 5. This CDR3 is built from 14 residues. The CDR3 region has the DNA TGTGCCAGCAGCTCGGGGACTACTCCCTACGAGCAGTACTTC. As protein: CASSSGTTPYEQYF. Combining the CDR3 with reference TRBV7-2 and TRBJ2-7 gives the whole variable domain GAGVSQSPSNKVTEKGKDVELRCDPISGHTALYWYRQSLGQGLEFLIYFQGNSAPDKSGLPSDRFSAERTGGSVSTLTIQRTQQEDSAVYLCASSSGTTPYEQYFGPGTRLTVT.

The chain combines TRBV27 with TRBJ1-5; D is undetermined. Deletions cut 1 base from V and 0 bases from J, with 1 base between. Looked up from germline, CDR1 is MNHEY and CDR2 is SMNVEV (reference sequence). The CDR3 has 13 residues. CDR3 in amino acids: CASSLFSNQPQHF. The CDR3 region has the DNA TGTGCCAGCAGTTTATTTAGCAATCAGCCCCAGCATTTT.

The chain is built from TRBV6-4 and TRBJ2-5; D gene uncertain. The CDR3 has 16 residues. V was pared by 1 base and J by 1 base, with 13 bases between. Germline CDR1 and CDR2: MRHNA and SNTAGT. Here the CDR3 DNA reads TGTGCCAGCAGTGACTTAGAAAGGCCCCGCCAAGAGACCCAGTACTTC. Translated, it gives CASSDLERPRQETQYF.

The chain carries TRBV28 and TRBJ1-2, with TRBD1 identical over 7 bases. The CDR3 spans 15 residues. V shed 6 bases and J 0 bases; nucleotides not matched to a gene: 7. Germline CDR1 and CDR2: MDHEN and SYDVKM. Here the CDR3 DNA reads TGTGCCAGCAGGATTGGGACAGTAGCTAACTATGGCTACACCTTC. Protein sequence: CASRIGTVANYGYTF.

The chain carries TRBV6-9 and TRBJ2-7, with 8 positions matching TRBD2. V lost 5 bases to trimming and J lost 5 bases; unmatched junction nucleotides: 11. CDR1 and CDR2 from the germline V gene are MNHGY and SVAAGI. The length of the CDR3 is 15 residues. CDR3 nucleotides: TGTGCCAGCAGTAGAGCCGGGACTAGAGGCGACGAGCAGTACTTC. Protein: CASSRAGTRGDEQYF.

The chain is built from TRBV2 and TRBJ2-7; D possibly corresponds to TRBD1 (6 bases). The CDR3 spans 14 residues. Germline assignment: CDR1 SNHLY and CDR2 FYNNEI. V dropped 1 base and J dropped 3 bases, with 10 bases sitting between them. Here the CDR3 DNA reads TGTGCCAGCAGTGAAGAACAGGGCAACTACGAGCAGTACTTC. Translating it yields CASSEEQGNYEQYF.

The V gene is TRBV30, the J gene TRBJ1-1; 7 bases are shared with TRBD1. The CDR3 runs 12 residues. Germline trimming cut 8 bases from V and 1 base from J; bases unmatched to any gene: 4. Germline CDR1 is GTSNPN and CDR2 is SVGIG (reference sequence). CDR3 sequence: CAGGTANTEAFF. The CDR3 DNA follows: TGTGCCGGGGGGACAGCGAACACTGAAGCTTTCTTT.

The chain uses TRBV11-2 and TRBJ1-1, with a possible D match to TRBD1 (6 bases). Trimming took 4 bases from V and 1 from J, leaving 13 bases between them. Germline V gene lookup returns CDR1 SGHAT and CDR2 FQNNGV. This CDR3 is 15 amino acids long. The chain's CDR3 is CASSSYRDRNTEAFF. CDR3 sequence (DNA): TGTGCCAGCAGCTCATACAGGGATAGGAACACTGAAGCTTTCTTT.

A note on this clone: At the DNA level, this CDR3 is encoded by other sequences in the same sample as well. V usage is TRBV6-5 and J usage is TRBJ2-7; D unclear. The CDR3 runs 12 residues. From germline, CDR1 is MNHEY and CDR2 SVGAGI. With 5 bases removed from V and 2 bases from J, the gap between germline ends came to 7 bases. The CDR3 region has the DNA TGTGCCAGCAGTACCGCTACCTACGAGCAGTACTTC. Translation gives CASSTATYEQYF.

The chain is built from TRBV18 and TRBJ2-2; 10 bases align to TRBD1. This CDR3 contains 15 residues. From germline, CDR1 is KGHSH and CDR2 LQKENI. J lost 5 bases, V lost 4 bases, and 4 bases had no gene match. CDR3 amino acids: CASSLTGGQTGELFF. The CDR3 DNA sequence: TGTGCCAGCTCACTGACAGGGGGCCAGACCGGGGAGCTGTTTTTT.

The V call is TRBV7-9, the J call TRBJ2-5; 9 bases match TRBD1. Germline assignment: CDR1 SEHNR and CDR2 FQNEAQ (reference sequence). After removal of 2 bases from V and 4 bases from J, the junction contained 2 bases not matched to a gene. The CDR3 runs to 14 residues. The DNA for the CDR3 is TGTGCCAGCAGCTTATGGGACAGGGCAGAGACCCAGTACTTC. Protein sequence: CASSLWDRAETQYF.